These T cell receptor beta chains were read from a single sample in a study of T-cell memory formation after mild COVID-19. In TCRdb, the 5' RACE reads were re-called with MiXCR into one record per CDR3 protein. Here the sample spans more than 250,000 distinct CDR3 sequences, around 17% being singletons. Sequencing was done on a sample of PBMCs or a T cell subset sorted from them (not recorded which). The receptors shown here come from a man younger than 35 who had mild COVID-19 (a few samples of this study predate the infection). Cell type and time point are not known. Each CDR3 is given with its conserved first and last residue. The D gene is left open where the match is weak. Clone size is stated in some rows and not others, as once, few, many or a class when expanded.

clone size | J gene | V gene | D gene | CDR3 protein | CDR3 DNA
few | TRBJ1-2 | TRBV12-3/TRBV12-4 | - | CASSLGGNSGYTF | TGTGCCAGCAGCCTCGGGGGCAATTCCGGCTACACCTTC
- | TRBJ2-3 | TRBV12-3/TRBV12-4 | TRBD2 | CASSSESGGPVPF | TGTGCCAGCAGTAGCGAGAGCGGGGGCCCGGTTCCTTTT
- | TRBJ2-2 | TRBV19 | - | CASRSRQGRTGELFF | TGTGCCAGTAGGTCTCGGCAGGGGAGAACCGGGGAGCTGTTTTTT
- | TRBJ2-2 | TRBV9 | - | CASSSWTDTGELFF | TGTGCCAGCAGCTCCTGGACAGACACCGGGGAGCTGTTTTTT
- | TRBJ2-1 | TRBV7-8 | TRBD2 | CASSQDLGTSGGAGEQFF | TGTGCCAGCAGCCAGGACTTGGGGACTAGCGGGGGGGCCGGTGAGCAGTTCTTC
- | TRBJ2-2 | TRBV3-1 | TRBD1 | CASSYDRGDTGELFF | TGTGCCAGCAGCTATGACAGGGGAGACACCGGGGAGCTGTTTTTT
many | TRBJ2-2 | TRBV20-1 | - | CSAVPRGAFGGELFF | TGCAGTGCTGTCCCCCGGGGGGCATTCGGCGGGGAGCTGTTTTTT
- | TRBJ2-1 | TRBV5-1 | TRBD1 | CASNNTGDIFFSYNEQFF | TGCGCCAGCAACAATACAGGGGACATATTCTTCTCCTACAATGAGCAGTTCTTC
- | TRBJ1-5 | TRBV10-3 | - | CAISDSESQPQHF | TGTGCCATCAGTGACAGCGAAAGTCAGCCCCAGCATTTT
many | TRBJ1-6 | TRBV5-1 | TRBD1 | CASSLAGQGRSPLHF | TGCGCCAGCAGCCTGGCGGGACAGGGAAGATCACCCCTCCACTTT
- | TRBJ1-1 | TRBV29-1 | TRBD1 | CSVVQGASGTEAFF | TGCAGCGTTGTCCAGGGGGCCTCGGGCACTGAAGCTTTCTTT
- | TRBJ1-1 | TRBV27 | - | CASSLSRDTEAFF | TGTGCCAGCAGTTTATCCAGGGACACTGAAGCTTTCTTT
few | TRBJ2-5 | TRBV6-2/TRBV6-3 | - | CASSYLGSRQETQYF | TGTGCCAGCAGTTATCTAGGGTCGAGGCAAGAGACCCAGTACTTC
- | TRBJ1-5 | TRBV12-3/TRBV12-4 | - | CASSLGGGMSQPQHF | TGTGCCAGCAGTTTGGGGGGCGGGATGAGTCAGCCCCAGCATTTT
few | TRBJ2-1 | TRBV4-3 | - | CASSQVAYNEQFF | TGCGCCAGCAGCCAAGTCGCTTACAATGAGCAGTTCTTC
few | TRBJ2-4 | TRBV30 | - | CAWTSLNIQYF | TGTGCCTGGACTAGCCTAAACATTCAGTACTTC
- | TRBJ2-4 | TRBV15 | TRBD2 | CATSDGTSGVAKNIQYF | TGTGCCACCAGCGACGGGACTAGCGGGGTGGCCAAAAACATTCAGTACTTC
- | TRBJ1-4 | TRBV14 | - | CASSQIGMSNEKLFF | TGTGCCAGCAGCCAGATTGGTATGAGTAATGAAAAACTGTTTTTT
- | TRBJ1-3 | TRBV4-3 | - | CASSSRPLAVGVFDTIYF | TGCGCCAGCAGCTCCCGACCACTCGCTGTGGGGGTGTTCGACACCATATATTTT
- | TRBJ1-4 | TRBV20-1 | - | CSARAPAEKLFF | TGCAGTGCTAGAGCACCGGCCGAAAAACTGTTTTTT
- | TRBJ1-1 | TRBV7-2 | TRBD1 | CASSGRQGENTEAFF | TGTGCCAGCAGCGGCCGACAGGGGGAGAACACTGAAGCTTTCTTT
- | TRBJ2-5 | TRBV5-1 | - | CASSRRDFFQETQYF | TGCGCCAGCAGTAGGCGAGACTTCTTCCAAGAGACCCAGTACTTC
few | TRBJ2-5 | TRBV12-3/TRBV12-4 | - | CASSFRTANLETQYF | TGTGCCAGCAGTTTCCGGACCGCGAACCTAGAGACCCAGTACTTC
- | TRBJ2-7 | TRBV4-2 | - | CASSQATVGYEQYF | TGTGCCAGCAGCCAAGCGACAGTAGGGTACGAGCAGTACTTC
- | TRBJ2-1 | TRBV7-6 | TRBD2 | CASSARLAGGDEQFF | TGTGCCAGCAGCGCCCGGCTAGCGGGGGGGGATGAGCAGTTCTTC
- | TRBJ1-4 | TRBV4-3 | TRBD1 | CASSPGGGQGEKLFF | TGCGCCAGCAGCCCAGGGGGGGGGCAGGGTGAAAAACTGTTTTTT
- | TRBJ2-7 | TRBV7-3 | TRBD2 | CASSLSLRGEAYEQYF | TGTGCCAGCAGCTTATCGCTCCGGGGGGAGGCCTACGAGCAGTACTTC
many | TRBJ1-2 | TRBV7-2 | - | CASSQGYEGYTF | TGTGCCAGCAGCCAAGGGTACGAAGGCTACACCTTC
few | TRBJ2-6 | TRBV7-6 | - | CASSQETGANVLTF | TGTGCCAGCAGCCAGGAGACCGGGGCCAACGTCCTGACTTTC
few | TRBJ1-1 | TRBV20-1 | - | CSASIRGEGTEAFF | TGCAGTGCTAGTATTCGGGGGGAGGGCACTGAAGCTTTCTTT
- | TRBJ2-1 | TRBV4-3 | - | CASSQVNVHEQFF | TGCGCCAGCAGCCAAGTGAACGTGCATGAGCAGTTCTTC
- | TRBJ2-5 | TRBV4-2 | TRBD2 | CASSQDQKRGGDETQYF | TGTGCCAGCAGCCAAGATCAGAAGCGGGGGGGTGACGAGACCCAGTACTTC
- | TRBJ2-2 | TRBV7-9 | TRBD2 | CASSLAPAGSTGELFF | TGTGCCAGCAGCTTAGCGCCAGCGGGGAGCACCGGGGAGCTGTTTTTT
- | TRBJ2-5 | TRBV20-1 | - | CSLPGTQYF | TGCAGTCTCCCCGGGACCCAGTACTTC
- | TRBJ1-1 | TRBV12-3/TRBV12-4 | - | CASRNSMNTEAFF | TGTGCCAGCAGAAACAGCATGAACACTGAAGCTTTCTTT
many | TRBJ1-6 | TRBV5-1 | - | CASTSGEDHSPLHF | TGCGCCAGCACATCCGGGGAGGACCATTCACCCCTCCACTTT
few | TRBJ1-2 | TRBV7-9 | - | CASSVGQNYGYTF | TGTGCCAGCAGCGTAGGACAGAACTATGGCTACACCTTC
- | TRBJ1-1 | TRBV5-1 | - | CASSLSQANTEAFF | TGCGCCAGCAGCTTGTCACAGGCCAACACTGAAGCTTTCTTT
- | TRBJ1-2 | TRBV6-2/TRBV6-3 | - | CATLLGAGYGYTF | TGTGCCACCCTTCTGGGCGCAGGCTATGGCTACACCTTC
many | TRBJ2-2 | TRBV5-1 | - | CASSSGSNTGELFF | TGCGCCAGCAGCTCAGGGTCAAACACCGGGGAGCTGTTTTTT
many | TRBJ2-3 | TRBV2 | - | CASSYSGTDTQYF | TGTGCCAGCTCATATAGCGGCACAGATACGCAGTATTTT
- | TRBJ1-1 | TRBV28 | - | CASTLSENTEAFF | TGTGCCAGCACCCTCAGCGAAAACACTGAAGCTTTCTTT
- | TRBJ1-2 | TRBV3-1 | - | CASSQELNRRGYTF | TGTGCCAGCAGCCAAGAGTTGAATCGACGGGGCTACACCTTC
few | TRBJ2-1 | TRBV7-9 | - | CASRTPLAGPNEQFF | TGTGCCAGCAGAACCCCCCTGGCGGGACCCAATGAGCAGTTCTTC
- | TRBJ1-2 | TRBV7-9 | - | CASSLVGVGHTF | TGTGCCAGCAGCTTAGTCGGGGTTGGCCACACCTTC
- | TRBJ1-1 | TRBV20-1 | TRBD1 | CSARLGQANTEAFF | TGCAGTGCTAGACTGGGACAGGCGAACACTGAAGCTTTCTTT
- | TRBJ1-1 | TRBV6-2/TRBV6-3 | - | CASSPGFTEAFF | TGTGCCAGCAGTCCAGGGTTTACTGAAGCTTTCTTT
- | TRBJ2-7 | TRBV21-1 | - | CASSKEPASGPSYEQYF | TGTGCCAGCAGCAAAGAACCGGCTAGCGGGCCCTCCTACGAGCAGTACTTC
- | TRBJ2-1 | TRBV28 | - | CAGRNNNEQFF | TGTGCCGGGAGGAATAACAATGAGCAGTTCTTC
- | TRBJ1-2 | TRBV9 | TRBD1 | CASSVDRTGGNYGYTF | TGTGCCAGCAGCGTAGATCGGACAGGGGGTAACTATGGCTACACCTTC
- | TRBJ1-2 | TRBV20-1 | - | CSARNRVVHGYTF | TGCAGTGCTAGGAACAGGGTCGTACATGGCTACACCTTC
- | TRBJ1-2 | TRBV24-1 | - | CATSDHDSGYTF | TGTGCCACCAGTGATCACGACTCCGGCTACACCTTC
few | TRBJ2-7 | TRBV12-3/TRBV12-4 | - | CASSLGRAVYEQYF | TGTGCCAGCAGTTTGGGCAGGGCGGTTTACGAGCAGTACTTC
few | TRBJ2-3 | TRBV11-2 | - | CASSLVGAQYF | TGTGCCAGCAGTTTGGTAGGGGCGCAGTATTTT
few | TRBJ2-1 | TRBV28 | TRBD2 | CASNPRGGPGHEQFF | TGTGCCAGCAATCCCCGGGGGGGCCCTGGCCATGAGCAGTTCTTC